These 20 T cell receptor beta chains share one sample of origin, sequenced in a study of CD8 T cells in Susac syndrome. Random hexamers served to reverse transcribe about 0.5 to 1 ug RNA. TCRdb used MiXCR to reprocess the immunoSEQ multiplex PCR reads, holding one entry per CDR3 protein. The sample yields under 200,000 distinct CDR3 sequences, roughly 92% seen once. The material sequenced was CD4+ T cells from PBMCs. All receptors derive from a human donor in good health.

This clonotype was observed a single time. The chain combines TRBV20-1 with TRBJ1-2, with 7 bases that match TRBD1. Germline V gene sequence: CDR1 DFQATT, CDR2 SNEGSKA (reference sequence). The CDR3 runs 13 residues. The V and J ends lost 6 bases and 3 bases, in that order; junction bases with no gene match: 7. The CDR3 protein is CSAPTGKDYGYTF. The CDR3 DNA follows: TGCAGTGCCCCGACAGGGAAGGACTATGGCTACACCTTC.

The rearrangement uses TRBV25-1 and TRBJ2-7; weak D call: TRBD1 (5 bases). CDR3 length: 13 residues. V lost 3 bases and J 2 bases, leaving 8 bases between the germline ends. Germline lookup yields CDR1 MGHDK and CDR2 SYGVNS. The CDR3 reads CASSDRVTYEQYV. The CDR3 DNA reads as TGTGCCAGCAGTGACAGGGTCACCTACGAGCAGTACGTC.

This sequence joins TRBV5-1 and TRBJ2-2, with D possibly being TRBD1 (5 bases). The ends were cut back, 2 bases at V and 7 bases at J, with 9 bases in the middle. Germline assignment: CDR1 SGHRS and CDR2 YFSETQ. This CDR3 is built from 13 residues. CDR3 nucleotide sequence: TGCGCCAGCAGCTTTAGGGGCTACGGGGAGCTGTTTTTT. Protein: CASSFRGYGELFF. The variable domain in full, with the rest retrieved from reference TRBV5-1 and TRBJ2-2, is KAGVTQTPRYLIKTRGQQVTLSCSPISGHRSVSWYQQTPGQGLQFLFEYFSETQRNKGNFPGRFSGRQFSNSRSEMNVSTLELGDSALYLCASSFRGYGELFFGEGSRLTVL.

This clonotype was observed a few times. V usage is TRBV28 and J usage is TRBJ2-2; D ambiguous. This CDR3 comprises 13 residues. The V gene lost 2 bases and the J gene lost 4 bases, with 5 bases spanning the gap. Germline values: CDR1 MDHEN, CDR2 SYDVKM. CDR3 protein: CASSLLGTGELFF. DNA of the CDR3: TGTGCCAGCAGTTTACTGGGCACCGGGGAGCTGTTTTTT.

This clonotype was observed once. The CDR3 is CASSSGGLNIQYF. The CDR3 DNA reads TGTGCCAGCAGTTCAGGGGGGCTGAACATTCAGTACTTC. The genes are TRBV3-1 and TRBJ2-4, with D tentatively TRBD1 (7 bases). V dropped 6 bases and J dropped 7 bases, with 13 bases sitting between them. This CDR3 is 13 amino acids long. Germline CDR1 and CDR2: LGHDT and YNNKEL (reference sequence). The full variable domain, in which reference TRBV3-1 and TRBJ2-4 provide the parts outside the CDR3, is DTAVSQTPKYLVTQMGNDKSIKCEQNLGHDTMYWYKQDSKKFLKIMFSYNNKELIINETVPNRFSPKSPDKAHLNLHINSLELGDSAVYFCASSSGGLNIQYFGAGTRLSVL.

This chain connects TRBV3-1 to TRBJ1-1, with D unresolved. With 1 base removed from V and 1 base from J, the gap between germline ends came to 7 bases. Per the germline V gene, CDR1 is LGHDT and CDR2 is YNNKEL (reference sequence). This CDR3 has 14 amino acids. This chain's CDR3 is CASSQVYPNTEAFF. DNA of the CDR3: TGTGCCAGCAGCCAAGTCTACCCGAACACTGAAGCTTTCTTT.

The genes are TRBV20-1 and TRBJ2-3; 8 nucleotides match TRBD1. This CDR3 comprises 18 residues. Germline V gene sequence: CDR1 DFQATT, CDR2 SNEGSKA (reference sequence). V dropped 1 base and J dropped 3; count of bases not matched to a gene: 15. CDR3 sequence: CSARGLGETGALTDTQYF. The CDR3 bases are TGCAGTGCTAGAGGTTTGGGGGAGACAGGGGCCTTAACAGATACGCAGTATTTT.

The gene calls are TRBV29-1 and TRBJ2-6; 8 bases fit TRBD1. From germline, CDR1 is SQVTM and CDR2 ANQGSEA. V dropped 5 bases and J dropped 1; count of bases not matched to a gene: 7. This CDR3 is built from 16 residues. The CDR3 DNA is TGCAGCGTTCGTGGACAGGGACGTTCTGGGGCCAACGTCCTGACTTTC. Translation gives CSVRGQGRSGANVLTF.

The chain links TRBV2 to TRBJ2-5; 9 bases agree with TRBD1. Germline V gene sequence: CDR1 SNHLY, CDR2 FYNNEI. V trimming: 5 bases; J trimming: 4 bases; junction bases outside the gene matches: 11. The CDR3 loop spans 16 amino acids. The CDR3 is CASSSEAGQGSETQYF. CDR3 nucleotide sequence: TGTGCCAGCAGTTCCGAGGCGGGACAGGGTTCAGAGACCCAGTACTTC.

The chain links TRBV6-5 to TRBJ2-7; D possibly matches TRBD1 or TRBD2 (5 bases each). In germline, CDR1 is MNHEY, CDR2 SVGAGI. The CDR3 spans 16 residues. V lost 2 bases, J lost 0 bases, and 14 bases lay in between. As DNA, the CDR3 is TGTGCCAGCAGTTACGCCCCGGGGCCAATCTCCTACGAGCAGTACTTC. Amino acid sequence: CASSYAPGPISYEQYF.

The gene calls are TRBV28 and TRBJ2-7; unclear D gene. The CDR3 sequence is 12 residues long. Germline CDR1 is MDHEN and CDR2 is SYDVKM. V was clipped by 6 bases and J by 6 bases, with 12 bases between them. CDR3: CASSNSRSEQYV. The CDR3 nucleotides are TGTGCCAGCAGCAATTCACGATCCGAGCAGTACGTC.

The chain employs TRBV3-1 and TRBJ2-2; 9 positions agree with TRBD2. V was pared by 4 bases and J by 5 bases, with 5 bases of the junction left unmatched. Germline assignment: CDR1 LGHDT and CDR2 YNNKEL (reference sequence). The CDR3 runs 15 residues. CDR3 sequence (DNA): TGTGCCAGCAGCCCGACTAGCGGTCTAACCGGGGAGCTGTTTTTT. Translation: CASSPTSGLTGELFF.

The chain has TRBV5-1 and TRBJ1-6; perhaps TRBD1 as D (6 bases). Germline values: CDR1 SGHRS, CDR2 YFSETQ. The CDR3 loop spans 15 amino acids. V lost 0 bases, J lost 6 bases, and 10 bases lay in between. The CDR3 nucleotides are TGCGCCAGCAGCTTGGCAGGACAGAGTAATTCACCCCTCCACTTT. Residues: CASSLAGQSNSPLHF.

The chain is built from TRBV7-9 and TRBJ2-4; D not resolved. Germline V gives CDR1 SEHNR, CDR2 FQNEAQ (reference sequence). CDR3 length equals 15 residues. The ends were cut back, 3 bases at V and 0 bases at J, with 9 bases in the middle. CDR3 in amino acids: CASSLMVIAKNIQYF. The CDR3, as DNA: TGTGCCAGCAGCTTGATGGTTATAGCCAAAAACATTCAGTACTTC.

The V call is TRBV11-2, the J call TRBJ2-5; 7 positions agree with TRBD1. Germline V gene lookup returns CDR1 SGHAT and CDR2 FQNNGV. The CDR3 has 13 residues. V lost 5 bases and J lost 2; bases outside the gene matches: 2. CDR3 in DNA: TGTGCCAGCAGCCGGGGACAGCAAGAGACCCAGTACTTC. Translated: CASSRGQQETQYF.

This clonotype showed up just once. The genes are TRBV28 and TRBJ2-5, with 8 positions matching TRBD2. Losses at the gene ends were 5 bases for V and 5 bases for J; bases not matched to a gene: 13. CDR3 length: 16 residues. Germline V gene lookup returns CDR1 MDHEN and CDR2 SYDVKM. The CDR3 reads CASSKASGPLWETQYF. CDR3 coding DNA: TGTGCCAGCAGTAAGGCTAGCGGGCCTCTCTGGGAGACCCAGTACTTC.

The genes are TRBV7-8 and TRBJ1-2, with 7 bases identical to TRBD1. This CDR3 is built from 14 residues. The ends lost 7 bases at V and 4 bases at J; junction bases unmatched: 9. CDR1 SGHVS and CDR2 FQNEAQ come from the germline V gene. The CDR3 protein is CASTPVGGRYGYTF. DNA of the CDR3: TGTGCCAGCACCCCGGTAGGGGGCCGCTATGGCTACACCTTC. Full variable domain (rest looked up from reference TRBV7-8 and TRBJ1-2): GAGVSQSPRYKVAKRGQDVALRCDPISGHVSLFWYQQALGQGPEFLTYFQNEAQLDKSGLPSDRFFAERPEGSVSTLKIQRTQQEDSAVYLCASTPVGGRYGYTFGSGTRLTVV.

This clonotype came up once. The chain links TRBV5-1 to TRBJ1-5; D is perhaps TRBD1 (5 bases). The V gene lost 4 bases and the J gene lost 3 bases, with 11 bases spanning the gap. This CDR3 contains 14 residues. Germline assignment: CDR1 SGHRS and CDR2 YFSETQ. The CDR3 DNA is TGCGCCAGCAGCCCCGGGACGGTCAATCAGCCCCAGCATTTT. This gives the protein CASSPGTVNQPQHF.

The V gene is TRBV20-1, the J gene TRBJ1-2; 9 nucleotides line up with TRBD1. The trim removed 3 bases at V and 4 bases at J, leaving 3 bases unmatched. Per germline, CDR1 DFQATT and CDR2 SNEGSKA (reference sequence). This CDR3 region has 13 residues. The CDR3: CSASDRGSYGYTF. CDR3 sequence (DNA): TGCAGTGCTAGCGACAGGGGGTCCTATGGCTACACCTTC.

The CDR3 region has the DNA TGTGCCAGCACCCCCCGGGGGCAGGTAACTGAAGCTTTCTTT. This encodes CASTPRGQVTEAFF. The chain couples TRBV12-3 or TRBV12-4 to TRBJ1-1; D is possibly TRBD1 (6 bases). The CDR3 is made up of 14 amino acids. Trimming left V 7 bases short and J 5 bases short, with 17 bases between.